The 19 T cell receptor beta chains below come from one sample, sequenced in a study of cytomegalovirus exposure and HLA in healthy donors (dated by TCRdb to about 2017). Receptors were amplified or captured by the immunoSEQ multiplex PCR assay. A mixture of 60 forward primers for TCR Vbeta segments and 13 reverse primers for TCR Jbeta segments was used in the multiplex PCR. The immuneACCESS repertoire file appears here via TCRdb, limited to in-frame rearrangements. These files lack a portion of the clones; in checked studies, under half of the deficit traces to unresolved V genes, and the cause of the others is not known. The sample has 120,000 or so clones on record, approximately 80% of them singletons. The ten largest clones add up to approximately 3.7% of the sample. The sample comprised PBMCs. The receptors originated from a human donor in good health.

The chain joins TRBV4-1 to TRBJ2-5; a weak D match, TRBD1 (6 bases). Judging by the DNA end, TRBJ2-7 fits better; the J call may be wrong. This CDR3 spans 15 amino acids. Germline CDR1 and CDR2: MGHRA and YSYEKL. CDR3 DNA: TGCGCCAGCAGCCAAGAGTGGGGGCCTGCCTACGAGCAGTACTTC. Translating gives CASSQEWGPAYEQYF.

The chain joins TRBV6-5 to TRBJ2-3, with a tentative D call TRBD1 (6 bases). The CDR3 runs 14 residues. The V gene lost 2 bases and the J gene lost 3 bases, with 9 bases spanning the gap. The germline CDR1 and CDR2 sequences are MNHEY and SVGAGI. This chain's CDR3 is CASSYNRGTDTQYF. CDR3 nucleotide sequence: TGTGCCAGCAGTTACAATAGGGGGACAGATACGCAGTATTTT.

The rearrangement uses TRBV28 and TRBJ1-4; 9 bases align to TRBD1. This CDR3 is 16 amino acids long. The V gene's germline CDR1 is MDHEN and CDR2 SYDVKM. The trim removed 3 bases at V and 8 bases at J, leaving 10 bases unmatched. CDR3 sequence: CASSLVGTGTREKLFF. The CDR3 DNA is TGTGCCAGCAGTTTGGTAGGGACAGGGACCAGGGAAAAACTGTTTTTT.

The V and J genes are TRBV9 and TRBJ1-2, with 9 bases that match TRBD1. CDR3 size: 14 residues. CDR1 and CDR2 (germline): SGDLS, YYNGEE. J gave up 3 bases and V 4 bases, and 4 bases lay outside the gene matches. The CDR3 reads CASSPGTGHYGYTF. The DNA of the CDR3 is TGTGCCAGCAGCCCGGGGACAGGGCACTATGGCTACACCTTC.

The chain couples TRBV7-9 to TRBJ2-5; 8 nucleotides align to TRBD1. The V gene's germline CDR1 is SEHNR and CDR2 FQNEAQ (reference sequence). V trimming: 5 bases; J trimming: 4 bases; junction bases outside the gene matches: 12. This CDR3 contains 16 residues. The CDR3 sequence: CASSLRPDRGAETQYF. In DNA, the CDR3 is TGTGCCAGCAGCCTTCGACCAGACAGGGGAGCAGAGACCCAGTACTTC.

The chain uses TRBV18 and TRBJ1-6; TRBD1 matches 7 bases. From germline, CDR1 is KGHSH and CDR2 LQKENI. This CDR3 has 15 amino acids. V shed 3 bases, J shed 15 bases, and the junction held 14 bases outside the gene matches. CDR3 residues: CASSPPETQGYLLHF. CDR3 nucleotides: TGTGCCAGCTCACCTCCGGAGACACAGGGGTATCTCCTCCACTTT.

The chain joins TRBV5-1 to TRBJ2-3, with 7 nucleotides matching TRBD1. CDR1 is SGHRS and CDR2 is YFSETQ in the germline V gene. The V and J ends lost 0 bases and 4 bases, in that order; junction bases with no gene match: 5. The CDR3 length is 15 residues. The CDR3 loop reads CASSLVQGNPDTQYF. Written as DNA, the CDR3 is TGCGCCAGCAGCTTGGTACAGGGGAACCCAGATACGCAGTATTTT.

V and J are TRBV5-4 and TRBJ2-6; 7 bases line up with TRBD2. From germline, CDR1 is SGHNT and CDR2 YYREEE (reference sequence). The CDR3 covers 16 residues. Trimming at V came to 0 bases and at J to 4 bases, leaving 4 bases not matched to a gene. The CDR3 DNA follows: TGTGCCAGCAGCTTGGGGGGGGGAGAAGGGGCCAACGTCCTGACTTTC. Translating gives CASSLGGGEGANVLTF. Supplemented by reference TRBV5-4 and TRBJ2-6, the full variable domain reads ETGVTQSPTHLIKTRGQQVTLRCSSQSGHNTVSWYQQALGQGPQFIFQYYREEENGRGNFPPRFSGLQFPNYSSELNVNALELDDSALYLCASSLGGGEGANVLTFGAGSRLTVL.

The chain links TRBV5-5 to TRBJ1-4; a possible D gene is TRBD1 (6 bases). The ends were cut back, 0 bases at V and 8 bases at J, with 14 bases in the middle. The CDR3 has 15 residues. The germline CDR1 and CDR2 sequences are SGHKS and YYEKEE (reference sequence). CDR3 DNA: TGTGCCAGCAGCTTGGGAGGGGCAGGGGAAGAAAAACTGTTTTTT. Translating it yields CASSLGGAGEEKLFF. Complete variable domain (other parts from reference TRBV5-5 and TRBJ1-4): DAGVTQSPTHLIKTRGQQVTLRCSPISGHKSVSWYQQVLGQGPQFIFQYYEKEERGRGNFPDRFSARQFPNYSSELNVNALLLGDSALYLCASSLGGAGEEKLFFGSGTQLSVL.

The chain couples TRBV2 to TRBJ2-1, with a possible D match to TRBD1 (5 bases). The CDR3 spans 15 residues. Trimming pared 7 bases from V and 7 bases from J, leaving 20 bases between. Germline CDR1 and CDR2: SNHLY and FYNNEI. CDR3 region: CASTEVVPGRNEQFF. Written as DNA, the CDR3 is TGTGCCAGCACCGAGGTCGTCCCAGGGCGGAATGAGCAGTTCTTC.

The chain carries TRBV19 and TRBJ2-1; D not resolved. CDR1 LNHDA and CDR2 SQIVND come from the germline V gene (reference sequence). Trimming pared 4 bases from V and 8 bases from J, leaving 9 bases between. The CDR3 runs to 12 residues. The CDR3 loop reads CASSRLYHEQFF. CDR3 DNA: TGTGCCAGTAGTAGGCTTTACCATGAGCAGTTCTTC.

The V and J genes are TRBV7-6 and TRBJ1-1; tentatively, D is TRBD1 (5 bases). The CDR3 contains 15 residues. V lost 1 base, J lost 3 bases, and 12 bases lay in between. Per germline, CDR1 SGHVS and CDR2 FNYEAQ. Written as DNA, the CDR3 is TGTGCCAGCAGCTTAGTCACAGGACGGGACACTGAAGCTTTCTTT. This gives the protein CASSLVTGRDTEAFF.

This rearrangement joins TRBV6-5 to TRBJ2-2; D possibly corresponds to TRBD1 (5 bases). The germline V gene has CDR1 MNHEY and CDR2 SVGAGI. The CDR3 has 15 amino acids. V lost 4 bases and J 3 bases, leaving 12 bases between the germline ends. The CDR3 region is CASSWSGHYTGELFF. The CDR3 region has the DNA TGTGCCAGCAGTTGGTCCGGACACTACACCGGGGAGCTGTTTTTT.

The table lists this clone with a count of one. The chain combines TRBV2 with TRBJ2-1, with TRBD2 matching over 8 bases. CDR1 and CDR2 from the germline V gene are SNHLY and FYNNEI. V lost 9 bases to trimming and J lost 6 bases; unmatched junction nucleotides: 10. CDR3 size: 14 residues. The CDR3 nucleotides are TGTGCCAGGGCGGGACTAGGTGGATCCAATGAGCAGTTCTTC. This gives the protein CARAGLGGSNEQFF.

This chain links TRBV2 with TRBJ2-6, with 7 bases that match TRBD2. The CDR3 loop spans 18 amino acids. Trimming at V came to 2 bases and at J to 4 bases, leaving 11 bases not matched to a gene. CDR1 is SNHLY, CDR2 FYNNEI, per germline. Written as DNA, the CDR3 is TGTGCCAGCAGTGAAAGGGAGGGACTTCAATCAGGGGCCAACGTCCTGACTTTC. It yields the protein CASSEREGLQSGANVLTF. Full variable domain (remainder filled in from reference TRBV2 and TRBJ2-6): EPEVTQTPSHQVTQMGQEVILRCVPISNHLYFYWYRQILGQKVEFLVSFYNNEISEKSEIFDDQFSVERPDGSNFTLKIRSTKLEDSAMYFCASSEREGLQSGANVLTFGAGSRLTVL.

The chain is built from TRBV5-6 and TRBJ1-2; D remains unclear. Trimming pared 4 bases from V and 4 bases from J, leaving 11 bases between. The germline V gene encodes CDR1 SGHDT and CDR2 YYEEEE. The CDR3 is 13 amino acids. The CDR3 sequence is CASSAGYSYGYTF. The CDR3 DNA reads TGTGCCAGCAGCGCGGGTTACAGCTATGGCTACACCTTC. The whole variable domain, remainder taken from reference TRBV5-6 and TRBJ1-2, is DAGVTQSPTHLIKTRGQQVTLRCSPKSGHDTVSWYQQALGQGPQFIFQYYEEEERQRGNFPDRFSGHQFPNYSSELNVNALLLGDSALYLCASSAGYSYGYTFGSGTRLTVV.

This clone showed up just once. CDR3: CASSTGQNHNSPLHF. The DNA for the CDR3 is TGTGCCAGTAGTACGGGACAGAACCATAATTCACCCCTCCACTTT. The V call is TRBV19, the J call TRBJ1-6; 7 bases agree with TRBD1. Germline V gene lookup returns CDR1 LNHDA and CDR2 SQIVND (reference sequence). V gave up 4 bases and J gave up 5 bases; unmatched junction bases: 5. CDR3 length equals 15 residues.

This clone came up once. V is TRBV15 and J is TRBJ1-5, with D tentatively TRBD1 (5 bases). From germline, CDR1 is LNHNV and CDR2 YYDKDF (reference sequence). The CDR3 is 14 amino acids. V was trimmed by 0 bases and J by 7 bases, leaving 10 bases between them. The CDR3 sequence is CATSRDGGGQPQHF. CDR3 nucleotides: TGTGCCACCAGCAGAGATGGGGGAGGACAGCCCCAGCATTTT.

V is TRBV11-2 and J is TRBJ1-2, with a possible D match to TRBD1 (5 bases). The CDR3 totals 13 residues. Trimming cost V 0 bases and J 7 bases, with 9 bases left between them. Per the germline V gene, CDR1 is SGHAT and CDR2 is FQNNGV. In DNA form, the CDR3 reads TGTGCCAGCAGCTTAGAGGGGCAAGGTGGCTACACCTTC. Amino acid sequence: CASSLEGQGGYTF.